These 21 T cell receptor beta chains came from one sample sequenced in a study of Tregs in tolerant kidney transplant recipients. Related graft donors supplied nonmyeloablative bone marrow transplants, and mixed chimerism was transient. Data came from immunoSEQ multiplex PCR; TCRdb stores just in-frame clones and leaves some out. Its table records about 15,000 clones. Source: CD4+ T cells from blood (PBMCs), taken 12 months after the transplant. Every receptor here comes from a human patient who received a combined kidney and bone marrow transplant. A share of the T cells may be of graft donor origin.

On this clone itself: The sequence runs out 3 residues before the end of the CDR3; the remainder is reconstructed from the germline J gene. The chain uses TRBV7-9 and TRBJ2-5; possible D gene TRBD1, 5 bases. V was trimmed by 3 bases and J by 2 bases, leaving 10 bases between them. There are 14 residues in the CDR3. Germline V lookup: CDR1 SEHNR, CDR2 FQNEAQ (reference sequence). CDR3 residues: CASSFRQPQETQYF. The CDR3 DNA, read in part, is TGTGCCAGCAGCTTCCGACAGCCACAAGAGACC.

A note on this clone: The CDR3 end falls 3 residues outside the read, so it is completed with the germline J gene. The chain is built from TRBV13 and TRBJ1-1, with D uncertain. This CDR3 comprises 13 residues. Trimming cost V 6 bases and J 0 bases, with 8 bases left between them. Germline assignment: CDR1 PRHDT and CDR2 FYEKMQ (reference sequence). CDR3 protein: CASSHRVNTEAFF. The CDR3 bases that were read are TGTGCCAGCAGTCATAGAGTGAACACTGAA.

Notes on this clone: The observed sequence ends 3 residues before the CDR3 terminus, with the missing tail filled in from the germline J gene. The V and J genes are TRBV4-1 and TRBJ2-3; TRBD1 is a possible D gene (6 bases). This CDR3 is 15 amino acids long. Trimming pared 4 bases from V and 0 bases from J, leaving 11 bases between. Germline V lookup: CDR1 MGHRA, CDR2 YSYEKL. The covered CDR3 bases are TGCGCCAGCAGCCCCGGACAGCCTAGCACAGATACG. Encoded protein: CASSPGQPSTDT. The CDR3 in full is CASSPGQPSTDTQYF.

As for this clone: Coverage ceases 3 residues before the CDR3 finishes, and the germline J gene fills in the end. The chain couples TRBV7-2 to TRBJ2-7; no reliable D call. The CDR3 covers 13 residues. The ends were cut back, 3 bases at V and 2 bases at J, with 8 bases in the middle. Per the germline V gene, CDR1 is SGHTA and CDR2 is FQGNSA. This CDR3 reads CASSFKRPYEQYF. The covered CDR3 bases are TGTGCCAGCAGCTTCAAGCGACCCTACGAG. Full variable domain (outside the CDR3, taken from reference TRBV7-2 and TRBJ2-7): GAGVSQSPSNKVTEKGKDVELRCDPISGHTALYWYRQSLGQGLEFLIYFQGNSAPDKSGLPSDRFSAERTGGSVSTLTIQRTQQEDSAVYLCASSFKRPYEQYFGPGTRLTVT.

On this clone: The read gets to within 3 residues of the CDR3 end, and the germline J gene fills in the rest. The chain recombines TRBV7-9 with TRBJ1-4; 9 bases fit TRBD1. The germline V gene has CDR1 SEHNR and CDR2 FQNEAQ (reference sequence). With V trimmed by 4 bases and J by 5 bases, 5 bases remained unmatched. The CDR3 covers 15 residues. The sequenced part of the CDR3 DNA is TGTGCCAGCAGCTCACCGACAGGGGGGAATGAAAAA. As protein: CASSSPTGGNEK. The full CDR3 is CASSSPTGGNEKLFF.

A note on this clone: From the germline J gene comes the end of the CDR3, since the read stops 3 residues before it. The chain links TRBV7-8 to TRBJ2-7; TRBD2 matches at 10 bases. This CDR3 region has 13 residues. The junction had 2 bases not matched to a gene; V was cut back by 5 bases and J by 4 bases. From germline, CDR1 is SGHVS and CDR2 FQNEAQ. The DNA read from the CDR3 is TGTGCCAGCAGCCGGACTAGCGGATACGAG. Protein: CASSRTSGYE. The entire CDR3 sequence reads CASSRTSGYEQYF.

About this clone: Sequencing ends 3 residues short of the CDR3 end; the germline J gene provides the rest. The chain recombines TRBV19 with TRBJ2-7; TRBD2 is a possible D gene (6 bases). Germline V gene lookup returns CDR1 LNHDA and CDR2 SQIVND (reference sequence). V lost 3 bases and J 5 bases, leaving 17 bases between the germline ends. The CDR3 length is 15 residues. Incomplete CDR3 DNA: TGTGCCAGTAGTATGACTAGTGGGGGTGCAGACGAG. Encoded protein: CASSMTSGGADE. From start to end, the CDR3 is CASSMTSGGADEQYF.

By frequency, this clone registers medium-sized. The read ends 3 residues shy of where the CDR3 ends; the end is completed using the germline J gene. The chain uses TRBV7-3 and TRBJ2-1; a weak D match, TRBD1 (6 bases). This CDR3 contains 15 residues. Trimming removed 2 bases at V and 7 bases at J, with 15 bases between. Looked up from germline, CDR1 is SGHTA and CDR2 is FQGTGA. Here the CDR3 reads CASSLQGTNENEQFF. CDR3 DNA (partial): TGTGCCAGCAGCTTACAGGGGACGAATGAAAATGAG.

By frequency, this clone is medium-sized. The read ends 3 residues before the CDR3 terminus; that terminus is restored from the germline J gene. The chain combines TRBV10-3 with TRBJ2-5; maybe TRBD1 (5 bases). Trimming left V 8 bases short and J 3 bases short, with 13 bases between. Germline V gene lookup returns CDR1 ENHRY and CDR2 SYGVKD. CDR3 length: 13 residues. The part of the CDR3 DNA that was read is TGTGCCATCGGAAGACAGTTAGAAGAGACC. It yields the protein CAIGRQLEET. In full, the CDR3 reads CAIGRQLEETQYF.

CDR3 DNA (partial): TGTGCCAGCAGTGATCGGGGGTCCCAGCCC. This gives the protein CASSDRGSQP. The entire CDR3 reads CASSDRGSQPQHF. The chain has TRBV2 and TRBJ1-5; TRBD1 might be the D (5 bases). Read coverage stops 3 residues before the CDR3 terminus; the germline J gene supplies the remainder. With 3 bases removed from V and 7 bases from J, the gap between germline ends came to 10 bases. CDR1 SNHLY and CDR2 FYNNEI come from the germline V gene. This CDR3 comprises 13 residues.

As to this clone: The read ends 3 residues shy of where the CDR3 ends; the end is completed using the germline J gene. The rearrangement joins TRBV30 to TRBJ1-6, with D possibly TRBD1 on 5 matching bases. The CDR3 length is 14 residues. V was trimmed by 8 bases and J by 6 bases, leaving 17 bases between them. Looked up from germline, CDR1 is GTSNPN and CDR2 is SVGIG (reference sequence). The DNA read from the CDR3 is TGTGCCCTCGAAACAGGCTTGGGTAATTCACCC. This sequence encodes CALETGLGNSP. The CDR3 reads in full as CALETGLGNSPLHF.

For this clone: The sequenced fragment ends 3 residues before the CDR3 boundary, so the rest is inferred from the germline J gene. This chain joins TRBV20-1 and TRBJ2-5; 7 nucleotides align to TRBD1. Trimming removed 2 bases from V and 2 bases from J; junction bases left unmatched: 8. Germline V gene sequence: CDR1 DFQATT, CDR2 SNEGSKA (reference sequence). CDR3 size: 15 residues. The CDR3 DNA, read in part, is TGCAGTGCTAGATTGCCAAGACAGGGACAAGAGACC. This gives the protein CSARLPRQGQET. The CDR3 in full is CSARLPRQGQETQYF.

As concerns this clone: Read coverage stops 3 residues before the CDR3 terminus; the germline J gene supplies the remainder. The chain couples TRBV5-1 to TRBJ2-3, with 8 nucleotides matching TRBD1. The CDR3 consists of 17 residues. The V and J ends lost 8 bases and 1 base, in that order; junction bases with no gene match: 15. Germline CDR1 reads SGHRS; CDR2 reads YFSETQ. The CDR3 protein is CASSPDRARAGTDTQYF. CDR3 DNA, as far as it was read: TGCGCCAGTTCTCCGGACAGGGCGAGGGCCGGCACAGATACG.

A remark on this clone: The read ends 3 residues shy of where the CDR3 ends; the end is completed using the germline J gene. The chain joins TRBV7-9 to TRBJ2-2, with 8 bases matching TRBD1. V dropped 3 bases and J dropped 4; count of bases not matched to a gene: 4. The CDR3 is made up of 15 amino acids. Germline V gene data show CDR1 as SEHNR and CDR2 as FQNEAQ (reference sequence). The sequenced CDR3 bases are TGTGCCAGCAGCTTCGACAGGGGTGGCACCGGGGAG. Its translation: CASSFDRGGTGE. In full, the CDR3 reads CASSFDRGGTGELFF. Using reference TRBV7-9 and TRBJ2-2 for the parts outside the CDR3, the full variable domain is DTGVSQNPRHKITKRGQNVTFRCDPISEHNRLYWYRQTLGQGPEFLTYFQNEAQLEKSRLLSDRFSAERPKGSFSTLEIQRTEQGDSAMYLCASSFDRGGTGELFFGEGSRLTVL.

Of note for this clone: The missing CDR3 end, 3 residues past where the read stops, is filled in from the germline J gene. The chain joins TRBV7-9 to TRBJ2-5; D is undetermined. Trimming shortened V by 3 bases and J by 4 bases, and 12 bases separated the two germline ends. Germline lookup yields CDR1 SEHNR and CDR2 FQNEAQ (reference sequence). The CDR3 consists of 14 residues. CDR3: CASSFAAPGETQYF. The CDR3 bases that were read are TGTGCCAGCAGCTTCGCAGCTCCAGGAGAGACC.

A note on this clone: Sequencing ends 3 residues short of the CDR3 end; the germline J gene provides the rest. V and J are TRBV5-1 and TRBJ2-5, with D perhaps TRBD1 (5 bases). CDR1 and CDR2 from the germline V gene are SGHRS and YFSETQ. The ends were cut back, 1 base at V and 5 bases at J, with 9 bases in the middle. The CDR3 has 13 residues. This chain's CDR3 is CASSLSGPETQYF. CDR3 DNA, as far as it was read: TGCGCCAGCAGCTTGTCAGGGCCGGAGACC.

This CDR3 is CASSGMGQANTEAFF. The CDR3 DNA, read in part, is TGTGCCAGCAGTGGTATGGGACAGGCGAACACTGAA. The J gene is TRBJ1-1, the V gene TRBV2; 8 bases are shared with TRBD1. The CDR3 is cut off 3 residues early in the read; its end comes from the germline J gene. The CDR3 loop spans 15 amino acids. Germline CDR1 SNHLY, CDR2 FYNNEI. Unmatched junction bases numbered 5, after V lost 4 bases and J lost 1 base.

Notes on this clone: The read finishes 3 residues shy of the CDR3 end, and the germline J gene is used to complete it. V usage is TRBV20-1 and J usage is TRBJ2-3; D call uncertain. The CDR3 spans 15 residues. Germline CDR1 is DFQATT and CDR2 is SNEGSKA (reference sequence). Trimming stripped 0 bases from V and 1 base from J, with 11 bases between. Here the CDR3 reads CSARDSPTRTDTQYF. CDR3 DNA, as far as it was read: TGCAGTGCTAGAGATAGCCCTACCCGCACAGATACG.

CDR3 DNA, as far as it was read: TGCAGTGCTCCCTCCGGGACTAGCGGGAACACCGGGGAG. Protein product: CSAPSGTSGNTGE. Given in full, the CDR3 is CSAPSGTSGNTGELFF. The chain links TRBV20-1 to TRBJ2-2; 11 bases are shared with TRBD2. The DNA ends 3 residues before the CDR3 does, and the rest of the CDR3 is filled in from the germline J gene. The germline V gene has CDR1 DFQATT and CDR2 SNEGSKA (reference sequence). J gave up 1 base and V 5 bases, and 6 bases lay outside the gene matches. There are 16 residues in the CDR3.

Points on this clone: With the read ending 3 residues before the CDR3 end, the germline J gene is used to fill in that end. The J gene is TRBJ2-2, the V gene TRBV18; 10 bases map to TRBD1. The CDR3 spans 19 residues. The junction had 13 bases not matched to a gene; V was cut back by 1 base and J by 5 bases. CDR1 and CDR2 from the germline V gene are KGHSH and LQKENI. CDR3 DNA, as far as it was read: TGTGCCAGCTCACCACTGCCGGAATTTGGGACAGGGGTTACCGGGGAG. Translating gives CASSPLPEFGTGVTGE. The full CDR3 protein reads CASSPLPEFGTGVTGELFF.

Incomplete CDR3 DNA: TGTGCCAGCAGCCCTACTAGCAATACG. Its protein is CASSPTSNT. The full CDR3 sequence reads CASSPTSNTQYF. The chain joins TRBV7-9 to TRBJ2-3, with a tentative D call TRBD2 (6 bases). The read terminates 3 residues before the CDR3 end, so the remaining end is supplied by the germline J gene. This CDR3 comprises 12 residues. Germline CDR1 and CDR2: SEHNR and FQNEAQ (reference sequence). V gave up 5 bases and J gave up 7 bases, with 10 bases separating them.